Sequencing of this T cell receptor (beta chain) was carried out in a study of blood T cell repertoires in COVID-19. The data were produced by immunoSEQ multiplex PCR, yet TCRdb's version contains in-frame clones alone and is incomplete. The sample contains about 180,000 clones, about 81% of which appear only once. Trimming pared 1 base from V and 1 base from J, leaving 7 bases between. The CDR3 extends over 14 amino acids. The germline V gene encodes CDR1 SGHNT and CDR2 YENEEA. V is TRBV11-3 and J is TRBJ2-5; D not certain. The sequencing input was peripheral blood. This receptor was identified in a woman aged 80 or over with COVID-19, enrolled during active disease. CDR3 sequence (DNA): TGTGCCAGCAGCTTAGGAGCAGGCCAAGAGACCCAGTACTTC. It is translated as CASSLGAGQETQYF.